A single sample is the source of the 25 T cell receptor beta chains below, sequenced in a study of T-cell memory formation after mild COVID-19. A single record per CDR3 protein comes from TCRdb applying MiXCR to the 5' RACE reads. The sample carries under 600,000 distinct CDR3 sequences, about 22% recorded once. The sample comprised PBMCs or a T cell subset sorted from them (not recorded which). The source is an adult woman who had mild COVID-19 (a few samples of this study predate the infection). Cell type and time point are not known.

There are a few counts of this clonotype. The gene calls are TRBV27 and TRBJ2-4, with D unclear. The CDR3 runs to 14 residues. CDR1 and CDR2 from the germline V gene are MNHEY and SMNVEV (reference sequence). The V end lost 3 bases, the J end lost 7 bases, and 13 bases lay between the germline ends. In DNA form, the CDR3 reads TGTGCCAGCAGTTTCGATATGTTAGGGAACATTCAGTACTTC. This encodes CASSFDMLGNIQYF.

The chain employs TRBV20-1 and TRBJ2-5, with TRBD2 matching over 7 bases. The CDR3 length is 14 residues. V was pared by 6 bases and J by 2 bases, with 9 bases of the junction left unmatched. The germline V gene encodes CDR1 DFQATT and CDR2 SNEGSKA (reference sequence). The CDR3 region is CSARRGSGQETQYF. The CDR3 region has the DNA TGCAGTGCCCGACGGGGTAGCGGGCAAGAGACCCAGTACTTC.

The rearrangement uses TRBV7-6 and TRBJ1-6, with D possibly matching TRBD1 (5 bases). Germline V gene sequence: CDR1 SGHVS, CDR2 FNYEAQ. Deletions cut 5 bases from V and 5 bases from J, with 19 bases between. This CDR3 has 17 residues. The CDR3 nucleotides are TGTGCCAGCAGCCCTTGGTCCTTGGGGCAGGATAATTCACCCCTCCACTTT. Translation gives CASSPWSLGQDNSPLHF. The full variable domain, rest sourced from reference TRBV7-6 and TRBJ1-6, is GAGVSQSPRYKVTKRGQDVALRCDPISGHVSLYWYRQALGQGPEFLTYFNYEAQQDKSGLPNDRFSAERPEGSISTLTIQRTEQRDSAMYRCASSPWSLGQDNSPLHFGNGTRLTVT.

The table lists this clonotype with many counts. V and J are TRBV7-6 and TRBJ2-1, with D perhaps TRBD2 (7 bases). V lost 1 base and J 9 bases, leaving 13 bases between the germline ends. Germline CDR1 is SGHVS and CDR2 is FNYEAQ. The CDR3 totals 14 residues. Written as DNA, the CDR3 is TGTGCCAGCAGCTTAGTGGAGGGAGGGGGTGAGCAGTTCTTC. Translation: CASSLVEGGGEQFF. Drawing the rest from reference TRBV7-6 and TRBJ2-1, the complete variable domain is GAGVSQSPRYKVTKRGQDVALRCDPISGHVSLYWYRQALGQGPEFLTYFNYEAQQDKSGLPNDRFSAERPEGSISTLTIQRTEQRDSAMYRCASSLVEGGGEQFFGPGTRLTVL.

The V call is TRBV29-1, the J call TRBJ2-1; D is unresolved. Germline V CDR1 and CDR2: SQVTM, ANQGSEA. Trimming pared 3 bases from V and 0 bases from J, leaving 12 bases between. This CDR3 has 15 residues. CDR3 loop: CSVDAGYSSYNEQFF. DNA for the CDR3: TGCAGCGTTGATGCAGGTTATAGCTCCTACAATGAGCAGTTCTTC.

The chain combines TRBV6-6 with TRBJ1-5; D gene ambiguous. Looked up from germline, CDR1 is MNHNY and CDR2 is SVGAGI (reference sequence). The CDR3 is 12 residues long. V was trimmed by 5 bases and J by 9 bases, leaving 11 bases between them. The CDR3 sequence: CASSPRNGPQHF. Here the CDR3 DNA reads TGTGCCAGCAGTCCCCGAAACGGGCCCCAGCATTTT.

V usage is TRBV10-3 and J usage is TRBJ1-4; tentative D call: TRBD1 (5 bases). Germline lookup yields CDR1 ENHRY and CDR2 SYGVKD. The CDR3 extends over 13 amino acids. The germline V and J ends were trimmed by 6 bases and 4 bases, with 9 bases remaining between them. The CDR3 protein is CAISGRDNEKLFF. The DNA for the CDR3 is TGTGCCATCAGCGGCAGGGATAATGAAAAACTGTTTTTT.

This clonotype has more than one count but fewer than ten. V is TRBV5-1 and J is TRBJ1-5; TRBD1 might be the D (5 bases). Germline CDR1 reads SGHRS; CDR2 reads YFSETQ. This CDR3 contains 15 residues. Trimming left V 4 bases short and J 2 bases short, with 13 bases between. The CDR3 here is CASSPYGDGNQPQHF. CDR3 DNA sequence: TGCGCCAGCAGCCCGTACGGGGACGGCAATCAGCCCCAGCATTTT.

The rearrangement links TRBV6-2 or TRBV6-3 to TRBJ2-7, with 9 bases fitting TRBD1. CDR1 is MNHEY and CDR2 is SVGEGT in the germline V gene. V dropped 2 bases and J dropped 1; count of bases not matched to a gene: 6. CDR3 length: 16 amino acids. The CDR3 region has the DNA TGTGCCAGCAGTTACGAACCGGGACAGGGATCCTACGAGCAGTACTTC. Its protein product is CASSYEPGQGSYEQYF.

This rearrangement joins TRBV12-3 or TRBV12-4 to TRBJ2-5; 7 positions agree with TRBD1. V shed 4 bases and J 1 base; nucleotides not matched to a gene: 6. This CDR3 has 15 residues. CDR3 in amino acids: CASSWGQNTQETQYF. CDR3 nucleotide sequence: TGTGCCAGCAGTTGGGGACAGAACACCCAAGAGACCCAGTACTTC.

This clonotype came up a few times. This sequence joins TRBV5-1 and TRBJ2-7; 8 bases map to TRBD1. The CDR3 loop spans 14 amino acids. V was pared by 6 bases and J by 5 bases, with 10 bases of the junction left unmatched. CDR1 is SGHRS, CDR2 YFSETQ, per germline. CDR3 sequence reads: CASTSGTGLHEQYF. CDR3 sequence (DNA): TGCGCCAGCACCTCCGGGACAGGTCTACACGAGCAGTACTTC.

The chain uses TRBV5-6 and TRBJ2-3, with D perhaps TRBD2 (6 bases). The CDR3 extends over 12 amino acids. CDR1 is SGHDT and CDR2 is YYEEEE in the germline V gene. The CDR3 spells CVFGLPTDTQYF. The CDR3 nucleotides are TGTGTGTTCGGACTACCCACAGATACGCAGTATTTT.

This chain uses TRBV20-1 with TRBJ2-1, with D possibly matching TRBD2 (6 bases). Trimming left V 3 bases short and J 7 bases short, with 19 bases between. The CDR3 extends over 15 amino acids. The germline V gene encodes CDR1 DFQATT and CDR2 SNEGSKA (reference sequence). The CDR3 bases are TGCAGTGCTAGGGTGGGGGGTAGCGGAATAAATGAGCAGTTCTTC. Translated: CSARVGGSGINEQFF.

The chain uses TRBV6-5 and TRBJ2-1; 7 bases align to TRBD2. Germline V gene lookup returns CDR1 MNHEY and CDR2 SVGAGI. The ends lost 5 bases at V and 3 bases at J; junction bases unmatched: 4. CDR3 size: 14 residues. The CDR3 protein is CASSTPSGYNEQFF. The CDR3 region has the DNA TGTGCCAGCAGTACTCCTAGCGGCTACAATGAGCAGTTCTTC.

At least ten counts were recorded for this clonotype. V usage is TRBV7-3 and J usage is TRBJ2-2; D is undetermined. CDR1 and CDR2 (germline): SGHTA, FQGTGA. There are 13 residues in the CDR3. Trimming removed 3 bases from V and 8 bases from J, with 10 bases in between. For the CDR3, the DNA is TGTGCCAGCAGCTTGGATTTTTTGGGGGAGCTGTTTTTT. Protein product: CASSLDFLGELFF.

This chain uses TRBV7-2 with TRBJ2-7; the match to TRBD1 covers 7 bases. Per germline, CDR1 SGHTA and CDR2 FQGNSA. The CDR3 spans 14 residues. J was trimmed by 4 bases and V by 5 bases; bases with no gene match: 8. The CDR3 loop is CASSGRTGVYEQYF. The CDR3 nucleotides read TGTGCCAGCAGCGGACGGACAGGAGTGTACGAGCAGTACTTC. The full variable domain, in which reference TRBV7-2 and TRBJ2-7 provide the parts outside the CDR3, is GAGVSQSPSNKVTEKGKDVELRCDPISGHTALYWYRQSLGQGLEFLIYFQGNSAPDKSGLPSDRFSAERTGGSVSTLTIQRTQQEDSAVYLCASSGRTGVYEQYFGPGTRLTVT.

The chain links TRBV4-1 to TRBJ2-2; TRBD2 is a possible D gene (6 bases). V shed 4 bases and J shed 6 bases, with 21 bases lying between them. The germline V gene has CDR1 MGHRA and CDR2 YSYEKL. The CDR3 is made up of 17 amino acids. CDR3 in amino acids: CASSPAAEGKRPGELFF. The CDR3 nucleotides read TGCGCCAGCAGCCCGGCGGCGGAGGGGAAGAGACCCGGGGAGCTGTTTTTT.

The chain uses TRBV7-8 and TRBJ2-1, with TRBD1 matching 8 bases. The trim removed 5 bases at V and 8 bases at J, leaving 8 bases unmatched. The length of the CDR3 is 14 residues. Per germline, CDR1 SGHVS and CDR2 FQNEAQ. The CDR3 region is CASSPIGQGDEQFF. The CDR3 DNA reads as TGTGCCAGCAGCCCGATTGGACAGGGTGATGAGCAGTTCTTC.

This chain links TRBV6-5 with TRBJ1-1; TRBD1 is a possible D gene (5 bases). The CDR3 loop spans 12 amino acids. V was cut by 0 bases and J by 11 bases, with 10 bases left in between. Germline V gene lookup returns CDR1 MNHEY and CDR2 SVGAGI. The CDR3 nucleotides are TGTGCCAGCAGTTACTCGCAGGGAGTGGCTTTCTTT. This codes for CASSYSQGVAFF.

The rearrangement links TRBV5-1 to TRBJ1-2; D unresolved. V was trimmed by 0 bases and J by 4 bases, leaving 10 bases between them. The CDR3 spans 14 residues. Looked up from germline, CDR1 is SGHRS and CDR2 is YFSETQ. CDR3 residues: CASSLETRFYGYTF. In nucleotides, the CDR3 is TGCGCCAGCAGCTTGGAAACCAGGTTCTATGGCTACACCTTC.

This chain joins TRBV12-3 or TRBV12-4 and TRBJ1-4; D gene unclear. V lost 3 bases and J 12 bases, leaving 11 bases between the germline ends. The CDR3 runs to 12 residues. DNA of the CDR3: TGTGCCAGCAGTTTTAACCCGAGAGAACTGTTTTTT. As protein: CASSFNPRELFF.

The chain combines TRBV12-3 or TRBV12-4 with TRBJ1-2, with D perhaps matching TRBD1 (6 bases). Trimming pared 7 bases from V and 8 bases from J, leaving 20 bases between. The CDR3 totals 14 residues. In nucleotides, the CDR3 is TGTGCCAGCACCCGACCGGGGGGCGCGGGAGGCTACACCTTC. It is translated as CASTRPGGAGGYTF.

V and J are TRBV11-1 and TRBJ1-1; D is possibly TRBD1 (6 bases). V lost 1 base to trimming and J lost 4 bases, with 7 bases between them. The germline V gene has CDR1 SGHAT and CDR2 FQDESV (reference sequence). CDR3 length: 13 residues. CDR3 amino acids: CASSLVDSTEAFF. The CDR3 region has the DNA TGTGCCAGCAGCTTAGTGGACAGCACTGAAGCTTTCTTT.

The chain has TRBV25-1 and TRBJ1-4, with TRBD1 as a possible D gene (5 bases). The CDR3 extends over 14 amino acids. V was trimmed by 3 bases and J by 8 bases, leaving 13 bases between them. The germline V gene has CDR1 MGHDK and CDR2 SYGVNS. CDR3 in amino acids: CASSDPGPQEKLFF. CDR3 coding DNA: TGTGCCAGCAGTGACCCGGGACCGCAGGAAAAACTGTTTTTT.

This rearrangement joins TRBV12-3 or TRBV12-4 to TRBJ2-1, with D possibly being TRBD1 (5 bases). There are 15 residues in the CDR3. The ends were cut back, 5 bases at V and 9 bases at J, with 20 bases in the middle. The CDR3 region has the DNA TGTGCCAGCAGTCCCTTTTATGGACAATGGGGTGAGCAGTTCTTC. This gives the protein CASSPFYGQWGEQFF.